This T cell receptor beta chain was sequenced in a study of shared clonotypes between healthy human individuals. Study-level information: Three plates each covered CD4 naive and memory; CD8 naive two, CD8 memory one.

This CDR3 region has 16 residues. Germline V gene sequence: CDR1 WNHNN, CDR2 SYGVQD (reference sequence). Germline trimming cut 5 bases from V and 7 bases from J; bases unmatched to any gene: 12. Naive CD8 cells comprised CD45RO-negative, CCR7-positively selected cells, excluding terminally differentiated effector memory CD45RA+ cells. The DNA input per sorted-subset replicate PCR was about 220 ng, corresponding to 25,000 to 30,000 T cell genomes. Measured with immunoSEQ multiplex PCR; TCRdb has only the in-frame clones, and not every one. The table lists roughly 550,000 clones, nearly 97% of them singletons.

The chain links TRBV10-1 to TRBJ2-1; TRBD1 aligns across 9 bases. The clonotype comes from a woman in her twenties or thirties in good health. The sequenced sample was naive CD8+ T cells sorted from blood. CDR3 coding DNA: TGCGCCAGCAGTATCGGCGACAGGGGGTTCGAGAATGAGCAGTTCTTC. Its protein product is CASSIGDRGFENEQFF.